These 31 T cell receptor beta chains share one sample of origin, sequenced in a study of hypomethylating agent response in myelodysplastic syndrome. TCRdb's copy holds only in-frame clones and misses some; the assay was immunoSEQ multiplex PCR. The sample gives approximately 4,700 clones, over 75% of which show up once; under 10% is in the top ten. This specimen was bone marrow, taken before or after starting hypomethylating agent treatment for myelodysplastic syndrome (not recorded which). These receptors were taken from a human donor with myelodysplastic syndrome.

The chain has TRBV5-1 and TRBJ2-7, with a weak D call TRBD2 (6 bases). CDR1 is SGHRS, CDR2 YFSETQ, per germline. The V end lost 3 bases, the J end lost 4 bases, and 11 bases lay between the germline ends. This CDR3 is built from 13 residues. The chain's CDR3 is CASSSSAGYEQYF. CDR3 sequence (DNA): TGCGCCAGCAGCTCGAGCGCGGGATACGAGCAGTACTTC.

V and J are TRBV7-2 and TRBJ2-5; no reliable D call. This CDR3 contains 15 residues. The germline V and J ends were trimmed by 0 bases and 2 bases, with 10 bases remaining between them. Germline CDR1 is SGHTA and CDR2 is FQGNSA. The CDR3 loop is CASSLAGANQETQYF. For the CDR3, the DNA is TGTGCCAGCAGCTTAGCAGGAGCGAATCAAGAGACCCAGTACTTC.

J is TRBJ2-5 and V is TRBV5-1, with D uncertain. The CDR3 is 16 residues long. Trimming removed 0 bases from V and 7 bases from J, with 19 bases in between. Germline assignment: CDR1 SGHRS and CDR2 YFSETQ. In nucleotides, the CDR3 is TGCGCCAGCAGCTTGGGAGGAGATGCGTCCCCAGGGACCCAGTACTTC. It specifies CASSLGGDASPGTQYF.

V gene TRBV5-6 combines with J gene TRBJ1-2, with D hard to call. The length of the CDR3 is 14 residues. Trimming took off 0 bases at V and 0 bases at J, with 6 bases between the two ends. Germline loops: CDR1 SGHDT, CDR2 YYEEEE. Written as DNA, the CDR3 is TGTGCCAGCAGCTTGGTAGGGACTAACTATGGCTACACCTTC. Its translation: CASSLVGTNYGYTF.

This chain joins TRBV5-8 and TRBJ1-2; D unclear. The germline V and J ends were trimmed by 0 bases and 4 bases, with 4 bases remaining between them. The germline gives CDR1 SGHTS, CDR2 YDEGEE. The CDR3 is 12 residues long. CDR3 bases: TGTGCCAGCAGCTTGGGCCGCTATGGCTACACCTTC. Amino acid sequence: CASSLGRYGYTF. The full variable domain, rest sourced from reference TRBV5-8 and TRBJ1-2, is EAGVTQSPTHLIKTRGQQATLRCSPISGHTSVYWYQQALGLGLQFLLWYDEGEERNRGNFPPRFSGRQFPNYSSELNVNALELEDSALYLCASSLGRYGYTFGSGTRLTVV.

The chain uses TRBV11-3 and TRBJ1-5, with D possibly TRBD1 on 5 matching bases. The V and J ends lost 5 bases and 4 bases respectively, with 18 bases between them. CDR1 is SGHNT, CDR2 YENEEA, per germline. The CDR3 sequence is 16 residues long. The CDR3 sequence: CASSRQGVLKNQPQHF. Written as DNA, the CDR3 is TGTGCCAGCAGCCGGCAGGGAGTGTTAAAAAATCAGCCCCAGCATTTT.

The sample holds one count of this clone. For the CDR3, the DNA is TGTGCCAGCAGGGCAACGGGACAGAATAATTCACCCCTCCACTTT. As protein: CASRATGQNNSPLHF. This chain connects TRBV6-1 to TRBJ1-6; 7 bases map to TRBD1. V lost 6 bases and J lost 5; bases outside the gene matches: 7. The CDR3 sequence is 15 residues long. Germline CDR1 MNHNS, CDR2 SASEGT.

The chain recombines TRBV2 with TRBJ1-6; a weak D match, TRBD1 (5 bases). The CDR3 loop spans 15 amino acids. V lost 4 bases and J 3 bases, leaving 10 bases between the germline ends. Germline V gives CDR1 SNHLY, CDR2 FYNNEI. The CDR3 nucleotides read TGTGCCAGCAGTGCCGACAGCCTCTATAATTCACCCCTCCACTTT. Translation gives CASSADSLYNSPLHF.

The CDR3 DNA follows: TGTGCCAGCGGGACAGGGTCCACAGATACGCAGTATTTT. Its protein product is CASGTGSTDTQYF. The V gene is TRBV27, the J gene TRBJ2-3; TRBD1 agrees at 9 bases. Trimming took 8 bases from V and 2 from J; bases not matched to a gene: 2. CDR1 MNHEY and CDR2 SMNVEV come from the germline V gene (reference sequence). The CDR3 is 13 amino acids.

The chain is built from TRBV11-3 and TRBJ1-3; D gene unclear. Germline CDR1 is SGHNT and CDR2 is YENEEA. With 4 bases removed from V and 3 bases from J, the gap between germline ends came to 10 bases. The CDR3 totals 14 residues. The CDR3 spells CASSSNTDGNTIYF. As DNA, the CDR3 is TGTGCCAGCAGCTCGAACACGGATGGAAACACCATATATTTT.

The rearrangement joins TRBV5-5 to TRBJ2-7; D possibly uses TRBD1 or TRBD2 (5 bases each). Trimming cost V 0 bases and J 6 bases, with 10 bases left between them. There are 13 residues in the CDR3. CDR1 is SGHKS and CDR2 is YYEKEE in the germline V gene (reference sequence). For the CDR3, the DNA is TGTGCCAGCAGCTTGGGGGGGACGAGCGAGCAGTACGTC. Its protein product is CASSLGGTSEQYV.

The rearrangement links TRBV6-1 to TRBJ1-2; D gene uncertain. Germline V gene lookup returns CDR1 MNHNS and CDR2 SASEGT. The CDR3 is made up of 15 amino acids. The V gene lost 5 bases and the J gene lost 4 bases, with 17 bases spanning the gap. CDR3 sequence: CASSPGPPEGYGYTF. CDR3 nucleotide sequence: TGTGCCAGCAGTCCAGGACCTCCGGAGGGCTATGGCTACACCTTC.

This sequence joins TRBV7-7 and TRBJ2-1; D remains ambiguous. Trimming took 2 bases from V and 4 from J, leaving 9 bases between them. Germline V gene lookup returns CDR1 SSHAT and CDR2 FNYEAQ (reference sequence). CDR3 length: 14 amino acids. Here the CDR3 DNA reads TGTGCCAGCAGCTTATCGGGCCAATACAATGAGCAGTTCTTC. Protein: CASSLSGQYNEQFF.

The V call is TRBV29-1, the J call TRBJ2-2; D not resolved. The length of the CDR3 is 15 residues. Germline V lookup: CDR1 SQVTM, CDR2 ANQGSEA. CDR3 bases: TGCAGTGTACCGTCCCGGCGGCAGAACACCGGGGAGCTGTTTTTT. Protein product: CSVPSRRQNTGELFF.

V and J are TRBV19 and TRBJ1-5, with D hard to call. Trimming took 4 bases from V and 1 from J, leaving 14 bases between them. This CDR3 has 16 residues. Germline V gene sequence: CDR1 LNHDA, CDR2 SQIVND (reference sequence). CDR3 residues: CASSTFGPLSNQPQHF. In DNA form, the CDR3 reads TGTGCCAGTAGTACGTTTGGACCGCTAAGCAATCAGCCCCAGCATTTT.

The chain is built from TRBV2 and TRBJ1-5; the D is unclear. Trimming took 1 base from V and 8 from J, leaving 12 bases between them. Germline CDR1 and CDR2: SNHLY and FYNNEI. The CDR3 extends over 14 amino acids. In DNA, the CDR3 is TGTGCCAGCAGTGAAGTTTTGGGCCGGGAGCCCCAGCATTTT. Its protein is CASSEVLGREPQHF.

V is TRBV5-4 and J is TRBJ2-7; 7 nucleotides align to TRBD1. The germline V gene has CDR1 SGHNT and CDR2 YYREEE (reference sequence). The CDR3 consists of 15 residues. V lost 4 bases to trimming and J lost 4 bases; unmatched junction nucleotides: 11. CDR3 amino acids: CASSPTGAGVYEQYF. The CDR3 region has the DNA TGTGCCAGCAGCCCAACAGGGGCCGGGGTGTACGAGCAGTACTTC. Filled out from reference TRBV5-4 and TRBJ2-7, the complete variable domain reads ETGVTQSPTHLIKTRGQQVTLRCSSQSGHNTVSWYQQALGQGPQFIFQYYREEENGRGNFPPRFSGLQFPNYSSELNVNALELDDSALYLCASSPTGAGVYEQYFGPGTRLTVT.

This clone appeared once. CDR3 DNA sequence: TGTGCCAGCAGTTACTCGGTCCAGACCTATGGCTACACCTTC. It specifies CASSYSVQTYGYTF. The chain couples TRBV6-5 to TRBJ1-2; D call uncertain. The V end was cut by 0 bases, the J end by 4 bases, with 9 bases between. The CDR3 extends over 14 amino acids. The germline V gene encodes CDR1 MNHEY and CDR2 SVGAGI.

The chain employs TRBV6-1 and TRBJ2-1, with a weak D call TRBD2 (7 bases). The germline V gene has CDR1 MNHNS and CDR2 SASEGT. Trimming removed 8 bases at V and 7 bases at J, with 21 bases between. The CDR3 extends over 15 amino acids. The CDR3 is CASFTPPRGRNEQFF. The CDR3 nucleotides are TGTGCCAGCTTTACCCCCCCGCGGGGGCGGAATGAGCAGTTCTTC.

As to this clone: An end of the junction does not agree with germline; a read error may underlie this. The J gene is TRBJ2-5, the V gene TRBV5-6, with D perhaps matching TRBD2 (6 bases). The germline CDR1 and CDR2 sequences are SGHDT and YYEEEE. This CDR3 is 18 amino acids long. The DNA of the CDR3 is TGTGCCAGCAGCTTTGCTTCTGGGACTCTGAGGCTTCAAGAGGCCCAGTACTTC. This encodes CASSFASGTLRLQEAQYF.

The V gene is TRBV6-5, the J gene TRBJ1-1; a weak D match, TRBD1 (6 bases). V shed 4 bases and J shed 3 bases, with 15 bases lying between them. The CDR3 runs 15 residues. The germline CDR1 and CDR2 sequences are MNHEY and SVGAGI. CDR3 DNA sequence: TGTGCCAGCAGTTCCCAGGGGCTCGGTTACACTGAAGCTTTCTTT. Protein sequence: CASSSQGLGYTEAFF.

This clone has just one count. This chain connects TRBV7-3 to TRBJ1-6, with D unresolved. The germline V and J ends were trimmed by 5 bases and 7 bases, with 9 bases remaining between them. Looked up from germline, CDR1 is SGHTA and CDR2 is FQGTGA. There are 13 residues in the CDR3. In DNA form, the CDR3 reads TGTGCCAGCAGCAAAGGGCGAAATTCACCCCTCCACTTT. This codes for CASSKGRNSPLHF.

This chain uses TRBV5-1 with TRBJ2-3, with TRBD1 as a possible D gene (5 bases). Germline assignment: CDR1 SGHRS and CDR2 YFSETQ. The CDR3 length is 17 residues. Trimming left V 0 bases short and J 0 bases short, with 14 bases between. In DNA, the CDR3 is TGCGCCAGCAGCTTGGCCGTGGTAGGGGTAAGCACAGATACGCAGTATTTT. The encoded protein is CASSLAVVGVSTDTQYF.

The sample holds a few counts of this clone. The chain couples TRBV18 to TRBJ1-2; 7 nucleotides align to TRBD1. The CDR3 spans 14 residues. V trimming: 4 bases; J trimming: 7 bases; junction bases outside the gene matches: 9. Looked up from germline, CDR1 is KGHSH and CDR2 is LQKENI. The CDR3 region has the DNA TGTGCCAGCTCACAAGGGACAGATTATGGTGGCTACACCTTC. Encoded protein: CASSQGTDYGGYTF.

J is TRBJ2-5 and V is TRBV30; TRBD1 might be the D (5 bases). CDR3 size: 13 residues. Germline values: CDR1 GTSNPN, CDR2 SVGIG (reference sequence). Trimming shortened V by 4 bases and J by 2 bases, and 11 bases separated the two germline ends. CDR3 sequence: CAWNMQGQETQYF. The CDR3 nucleotides read TGTGCCTGGAACATGCAGGGACAAGAGACCCAGTACTTC.

The chain is built from TRBV30 and TRBJ1-6; D call uncertain. This CDR3 has 14 amino acids. CDR1 is GTSNPN and CDR2 is SVGIG in the germline V gene (reference sequence). Deletions cut 4 bases from V and 5 bases from J, with 12 bases between. Here the CDR3 DNA reads TGTGCCTGGACGCTTTCAGCAAATAATTCACCCCTCCACTTT. Protein product: CAWTLSANNSPLHF.

This clone came up once. This chain connects TRBV7-9 to TRBJ2-5, with D tentatively TRBD1 (5 bases). V lost 5 bases, J lost 1 base, and 17 bases lay in between. The CDR3 is made up of 16 amino acids. In germline, CDR1 is SEHNR, CDR2 FQNEAQ (reference sequence). The CDR3 region has the DNA TGTGCCAGCAGCCCTAAAAACGCAGGGCCCCAAGAGACCCAGTACTTC. Protein: CASSPKNAGPQETQYF. The full variable domain, rest sourced from reference TRBV7-9 and TRBJ2-5, is DTGVSQNPRHKITKRGQNVTFRCDPISEHNRLYWYRQTLGQGPEFLTYFQNEAQLEKSRLLSDRFSAERPKGSFSTLEIQRTEQGDSAMYLCASSPKNAGPQETQYFGPGTRLLVL.

The table lists this clone with a count of one. The chain employs TRBV11-2 and TRBJ2-7; D perhaps matches TRBD1 (6 bases). The V end lost 7 bases, the J end lost 3 bases, and 16 bases lay between the germline ends. The CDR3 is 14 amino acids. The germline gives CDR1 SGHAT, CDR2 FQNNGV. This CDR3 is CASTQTGTHYEQYF. Here the CDR3 DNA reads TGTGCCAGCACGCAGACAGGCACTCACTACGAGCAGTACTTC.

The J gene is TRBJ2-7, the V gene TRBV6-5; 8 bases map to TRBD1. V lost 5 bases and J lost 6; bases outside the gene matches: 9. The CDR3 extends over 14 amino acids. CDR1 is MNHEY, CDR2 SVGAGI, per germline. CDR3 bases: TGTGCCAGCAGTCCCGACAGGGGCGTAAGCGAGCAGTACTTC. It encodes CASSPDRGVSEQYF.

The chain is built from TRBV4-3 and TRBJ2-1; D perhaps matches TRBD2 (5 bases). The germline CDR1 and CDR2 sequences are LGHNA and YSLEER. This CDR3 has 15 residues. V lost 6 bases and J 10 bases, leaving 22 bases between the germline ends. CDR3 sequence reads: CASRMGSDAPLEQFF. The DNA of the CDR3 is TGCGCCAGCAGGATGGGTAGCGATGCCCCCCTCGAGCAGTTCTTC.

The chain is built from TRBV6-1 and TRBJ1-6; 9 nucleotides agree with TRBD1. Germline CDR1 MNHNS, CDR2 SASEGT. After removal of 8 bases from V and 8 bases from J, the junction contained 10 bases not matched to a gene. CDR3 length: 15 amino acids. CDR3 nucleotides: TGTGCCAGCGGAATAACAGGGGGCGCGGATTCACCCCTCCACTTT. Protein product: CASGITGGADSPLHF.